The 5 T cell receptor beta chains in this list originate from one sample, sequenced in a study of T-cell reconstitution after alpha-beta-depleted transplantation in children. A library of TCRbeta sequences, prepared with unique molecular identifiers, was generated. TCRdb re-analysed the PCR reads in MiXCR, keeping a single row per CDR3 protein. The sample shows 700,000 to 950,000 distinct CDR3 sequences, roughly 15% of them seen only once. The sequencing used PBMCs, mostly from graft donor cells, collected 360 days after TCRalphabeta/CD19-depleted stem cell transplant. All receptors come from a male patient younger than 18 who had a stem cell transplant for acute lymphoblastic leukemia, so the T cells may come from the graft donor.

The chain employs TRBV6-1 and TRBJ2-1; 8 bases align to TRBD1. J was trimmed by 2 bases and V by 5 bases; bases with no gene match: 8. This CDR3 has 16 residues. Germline V lookup: CDR1 MNHNS, CDR2 SASEGT. DNA of the CDR3: TGTGCCAGCAGTCCTCGGACAGGGCATCCCTACAATGAGCAGTTCTTC. It codes for CASSPRTGHPYNEQFF.

V gene TRBV27 combines with J gene TRBJ2-7; TRBD1 is a possible D gene (5 bases). Germline CDR1 MNHEY, CDR2 SMNVEV (reference sequence). Trimming took off 3 bases at V and 2 bases at J, with 14 bases between the two ends. The CDR3 totals 15 residues. CDR3 amino acids: CASSLRRQPPYEQYF. For the CDR3, the DNA is TGTGCCAGCAGTTTGAGGAGACAGCCGCCCTACGAGCAGTACTTC.

This clonotype was recorded many times. The chain is built from TRBV5-6 and TRBJ2-3; 10 bases are shared with TRBD2. Looked up from germline, CDR1 is SGHDT and CDR2 is YYEEEE. The V segment lost 5 bases and the J segment 3 bases; nucleotides outside the gene matches: 6. The CDR3 is 15 residues long. This CDR3 reads CASSHSGRQTDTQYF. CDR3 nucleotides: TGTGCCAGCAGTCATAGCGGGAGGCAGACAGATACGCAGTATTTT.

This clonotype has just a few counts. This chain uses TRBV7-6 with TRBJ1-1; D not resolved. V lost 2 bases and J lost 0, with 10 bases in between. Germline V gene data show CDR1 as SGHVS and CDR2 as FNYEAQ. The CDR3 sequence is 15 residues long. This CDR3 is CASSLSGRLNTEAFF. DNA of the CDR3: TGTGCCAGCAGCTTAAGCGGGCGTCTGAACACTGAAGCTTTCTTT.

DNA for the CDR3: TGTGCCAGCAGCCCGGGTCTAGGGGCAGATACGCAGTATTTT. This codes for CASSPGLGADTQYF. The chain uses TRBV2 and TRBJ2-3; weak D call: TRBD1 (5 bases). Germline V gives CDR1 SNHLY, CDR2 FYNNEI. This CDR3 is built from 14 residues. Trimming stripped 6 bases from V and 4 bases from J, with 14 bases between.